This TCR beta chain was identified during a study of PD-L1 blockade in urothelial cancer. Study information: The median T cell count in blood samples was more than 110,000.

Points on this clone: The antigen is unknown.

Stated time point: peripheral blood 6 weeks after treatment start. Urothelial carcinoma, locally advanced or metastatic, affected the patients. Some clones are missing from TCRdb's copy, which holds only in-frame ones; the method was immunoSEQ multiplex PCR. The sample has 66,000 or so clones, 88% seen once. Study outcomes and limitations: Lower pretreatment blood TCR clonality, under the median, predicted better survival, researchers reported.

Germline values: CDR1 SGHNT, CDR2 YYREEE (reference sequence). Germline trimming cut 5 bases from V and 3 bases from J; bases unmatched to any gene: 5. This CDR3 spans 14 amino acids. Here the sequenced sample was PBMCs, taken around atezolizumab (anti-PD-L1) treatment. This receptor was taken from a man aged 55 to 69 with urothelial cancer. The chain joins TRBV5-4 to TRBJ2-5; 9 bases are a match to TRBD2. The CDR3 region has the DNA TGTGCCAGCAGTACGGTAGCGGGGGAAGAGACCCAGTACTTC. Its translation: CASSTVAGEETQYF.